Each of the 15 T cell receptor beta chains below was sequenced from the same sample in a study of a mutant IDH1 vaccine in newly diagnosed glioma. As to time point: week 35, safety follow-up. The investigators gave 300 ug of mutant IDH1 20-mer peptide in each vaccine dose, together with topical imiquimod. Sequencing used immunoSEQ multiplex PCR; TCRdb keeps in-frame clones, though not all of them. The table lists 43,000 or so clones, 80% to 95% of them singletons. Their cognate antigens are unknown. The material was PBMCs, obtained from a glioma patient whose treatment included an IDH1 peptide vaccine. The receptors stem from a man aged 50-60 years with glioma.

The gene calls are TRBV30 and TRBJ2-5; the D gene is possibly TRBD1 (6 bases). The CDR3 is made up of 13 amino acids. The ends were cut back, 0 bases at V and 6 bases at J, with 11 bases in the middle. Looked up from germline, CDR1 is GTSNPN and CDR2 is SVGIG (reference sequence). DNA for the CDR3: TGTGCCTGGAGTGTAGGGGACATTCAGACCCAGTACTTC. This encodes CAWSVGDIQTQYF.

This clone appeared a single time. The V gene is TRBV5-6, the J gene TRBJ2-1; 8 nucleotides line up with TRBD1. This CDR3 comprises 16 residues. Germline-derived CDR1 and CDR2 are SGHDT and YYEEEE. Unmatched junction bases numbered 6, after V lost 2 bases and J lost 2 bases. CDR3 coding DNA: TGTGCCAGCAGCTTTGACAGGGGCGCTACCTACAATGAGCAGTTCTTC. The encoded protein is CASSFDRGATYNEQFF.

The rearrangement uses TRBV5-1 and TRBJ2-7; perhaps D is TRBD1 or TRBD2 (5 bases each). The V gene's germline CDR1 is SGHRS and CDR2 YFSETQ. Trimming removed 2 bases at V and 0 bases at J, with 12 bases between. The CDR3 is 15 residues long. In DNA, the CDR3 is TGCGCCAGCAGCTTAACAGGACTGTTCTCCTACGAGCAGTACTTC. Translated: CASSLTGLFSYEQYF.

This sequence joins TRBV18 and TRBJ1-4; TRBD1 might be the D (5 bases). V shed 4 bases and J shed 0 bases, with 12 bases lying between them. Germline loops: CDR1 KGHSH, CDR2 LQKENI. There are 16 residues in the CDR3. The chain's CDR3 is CASSHTQGATNEKLFF. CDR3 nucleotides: TGTGCCAGCTCACACACTCAGGGTGCAACTAATGAAAAACTGTTTTTT.

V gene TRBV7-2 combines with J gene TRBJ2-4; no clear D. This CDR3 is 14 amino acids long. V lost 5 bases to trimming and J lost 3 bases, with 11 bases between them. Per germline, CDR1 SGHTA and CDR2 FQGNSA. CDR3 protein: CASSPSRGKNIQYF. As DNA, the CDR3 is TGTGCCAGCAGCCCCAGTCGTGGCAAAAACATTCAGTACTTC.

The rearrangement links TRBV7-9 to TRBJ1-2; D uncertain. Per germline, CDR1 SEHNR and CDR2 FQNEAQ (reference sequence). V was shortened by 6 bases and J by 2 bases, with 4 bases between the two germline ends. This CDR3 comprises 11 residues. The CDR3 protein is CASSRNYGYTF. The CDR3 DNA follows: TGTGCCAGCAGTCGGAACTATGGCTACACCTTC.

CDR3 in DNA: TGTGCCAGCAGCCCGGACAGTGAAAAACTGTTTTTT. Translating it yields CASSPDSEKLFF. This chain connects TRBV7-9 to TRBJ1-4, with a tentative D call TRBD1 (6 bases). This CDR3 is built from 12 residues. Germline loops: CDR1 SEHNR, CDR2 FQNEAQ (reference sequence). Trimming shortened V by 5 bases and J by 7 bases, and 8 bases separated the two germline ends.

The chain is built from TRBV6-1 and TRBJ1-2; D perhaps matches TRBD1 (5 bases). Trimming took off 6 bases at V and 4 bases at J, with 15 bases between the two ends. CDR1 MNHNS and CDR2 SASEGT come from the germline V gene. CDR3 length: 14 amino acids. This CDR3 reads CASSTSGGSYGYTF. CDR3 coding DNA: TGTGCCAGCAGCACTTCGGGGGGATCCTATGGCTACACCTTC.

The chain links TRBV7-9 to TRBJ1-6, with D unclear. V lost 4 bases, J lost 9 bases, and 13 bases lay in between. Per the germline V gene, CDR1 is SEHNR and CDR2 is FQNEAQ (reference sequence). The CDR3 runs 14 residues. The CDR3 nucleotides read TGTGCCAGCAGCTACCCAGTCAAGGGTTCACCCCTCCACTTT. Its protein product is CASSYPVKGSPLHF.

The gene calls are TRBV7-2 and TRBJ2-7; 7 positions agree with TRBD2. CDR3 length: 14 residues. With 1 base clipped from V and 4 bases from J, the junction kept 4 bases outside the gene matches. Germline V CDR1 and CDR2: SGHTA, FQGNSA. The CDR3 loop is CASSLGLAEYEQYF. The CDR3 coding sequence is TGTGCCAGCAGCTTAGGCCTAGCGGAATACGAGCAGTACTTC.

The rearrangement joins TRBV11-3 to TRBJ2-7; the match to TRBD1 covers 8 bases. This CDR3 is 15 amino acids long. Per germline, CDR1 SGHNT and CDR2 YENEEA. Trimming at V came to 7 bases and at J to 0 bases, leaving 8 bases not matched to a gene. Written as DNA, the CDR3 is TGTGCCAGCATCTGCCGGGACAGGAGCTCCTACGAGCAGTACTTC. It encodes CASICRDRSSYEQYF.

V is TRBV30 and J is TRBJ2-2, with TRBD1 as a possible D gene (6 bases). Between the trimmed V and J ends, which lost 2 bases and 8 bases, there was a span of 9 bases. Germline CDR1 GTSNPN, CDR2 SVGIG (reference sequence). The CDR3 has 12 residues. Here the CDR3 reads CAWSSGTGELFF. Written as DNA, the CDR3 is TGTGCCTGGAGTTCCGGGACAGGGGAGCTGTTTTTT.

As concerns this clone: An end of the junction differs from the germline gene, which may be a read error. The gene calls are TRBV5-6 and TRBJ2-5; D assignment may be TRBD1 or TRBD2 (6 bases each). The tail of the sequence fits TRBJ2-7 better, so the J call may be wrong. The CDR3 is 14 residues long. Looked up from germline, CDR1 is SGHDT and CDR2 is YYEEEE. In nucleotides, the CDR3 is TGTGCCAGCAGGTTGGGGGGACACTCCTACGAGCAGTACTTC. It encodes CASRLGGHSYEQYF.

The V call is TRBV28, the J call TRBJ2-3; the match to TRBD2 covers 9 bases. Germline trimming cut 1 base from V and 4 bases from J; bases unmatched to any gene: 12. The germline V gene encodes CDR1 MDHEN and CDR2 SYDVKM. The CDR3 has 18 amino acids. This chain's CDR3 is CASSLSPWLAGLADTQYF. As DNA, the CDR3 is TGTGCCAGCAGTTTATCGCCCTGGCTAGCGGGGCTCGCAGATACGCAGTATTTT.

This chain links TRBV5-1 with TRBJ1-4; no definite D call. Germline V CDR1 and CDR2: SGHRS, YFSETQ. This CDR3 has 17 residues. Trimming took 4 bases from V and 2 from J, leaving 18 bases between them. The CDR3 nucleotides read TGCGCCAGCAGCCCAAGACCAAGGGAGATCACTAATGAAAAACTGTTTTTT. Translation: CASSPRPREITNEKLFF.